Shown below are 26 T cell receptor beta chains from a single sample sequenced in a study of T cell responses to AZD1222 COVID-19 vaccine. Libraries were prepared by immunoSEQ multiplex PCR; TCRdb keeps only in-frame clonotypes and omits some of them. The table lists around 140,000 clones, roughly 87% of them singletons. Sequencing was performed on peripheral blood, taken 28 days after the second AZD1222 dose. The receptors were gathered from an adult who received the AZD1222 COVID-19 vaccine.

V and J are TRBV7-3 and TRBJ1-2; the match to TRBD1 covers 9 bases. V dropped 5 bases and J dropped 6; count of bases not matched to a gene: 7. In germline, CDR1 is SGHTA, CDR2 FQGTGA. The CDR3 totals 14 residues. The chain's CDR3 is CASSETGGRDGYTF. The CDR3, as DNA: TGTGCCAGCAGCGAGACAGGGGGGCGTGATGGCTACACCTTC.

This clone is a singleton in its sample. V gene TRBV9 combines with J gene TRBJ2-1; 9 positions match TRBD2. The CDR3 runs 17 residues. The ends lost 4 bases at V and 6 bases at J; junction bases unmatched: 14. Germline CDR1 SGDLS, CDR2 YYNGEE. The CDR3 DNA reads TGTGCCAGCAGCCCGTCTAGCGGGGTTCCCAGGGGCAATGAGCAGTTCTTC. Its translation: CASSPSSGVPRGNEQFF.

The chain combines TRBV11-1 with TRBJ2-7, with TRBD1 identical over 8 bases. The CDR3 sequence is 16 residues long. Trimming cost V 5 bases and J 3 bases; bases outside gene matches: 12. In germline, CDR1 is SGHAT, CDR2 FQDESV (reference sequence). This chain's CDR3 is CASSTRQGPTNYEQYF. CDR3 in DNA: TGTGCCAGCAGCACCAGACAGGGGCCGACTAACTACGAGCAGTACTTC.

The chain couples TRBV2 to TRBJ1-3; D not resolved. The CDR3 length is 14 residues. CDR1 SNHLY and CDR2 FYNNEI come from the germline V gene. Deletions cut 2 bases from V and 2 bases from J, with 7 bases between. The CDR3 sequence: CASSERFTGNTIYF. DNA for the CDR3: TGTGCCAGCAGTGAACGATTTACTGGAAACACCATATATTTT.

This chain joins TRBV7-9 and TRBJ1-4; D remains unclear. V lost 4 bases and J lost 7, with 22 bases in between. The CDR3 runs 17 residues. Germline V gene lookup returns CDR1 SEHNR and CDR2 FQNEAQ (reference sequence). The CDR3 region has the DNA TGTGCCAGCAGCTCACTAGTACAATCGGTTGGCGGTGAAAAACTGTTTTTT. It specifies CASSSLVQSVGGEKLFF.

This chain links TRBV4-3 with TRBJ2-3; TRBD1 or TRBD2 may be the D gene (7 bases each). The V gene's germline CDR1 is LGHNA and CDR2 YSLEER. Trimming pared 3 bases from V and 4 bases from J, leaving 20 bases between. This CDR3 comprises 17 residues. The CDR3 sequence: CASSHSQGGGPADTQYF. CDR3 nucleotides: TGCGCCAGCAGCCATTCCCAGGGGGGAGGGCCGGCAGATACGCAGTATTTT.

V is TRBV6-5 and J is TRBJ2-3; 13 positions agree with TRBD2. V trimming: 2 bases; J trimming: 3 bases; junction bases outside the gene matches: 2. CDR3 size: 16 residues. Looked up from germline, CDR1 is MNHEY and CDR2 is SVGAGI. The DNA for the CDR3 is TGTGCCAGCAGTTACCTACTAGCGGGAGGGACAGATACGCAGTATTTT. It yields the protein CASSYLLAGGTDTQYF.

This chain uses TRBV7-2 with TRBJ1-5; TRBD1 might be the D (6 bases). The CDR3 loop spans 15 amino acids. Trimming took 1 base from V and 2 from J, leaving 9 bases between them. The germline V gene encodes CDR1 SGHTA and CDR2 FQGNSA. This CDR3 is CASSLGHRGNQPQHF. CDR3 bases: TGTGCCAGCAGCTTAGGTCACAGGGGCAATCAGCCCCAGCATTTT.

The CDR3 sequence: CASSVTQGQTNEKLFF. In DNA form, the CDR3 reads TGTGCCAGCAGCGTGACACAGGGGCAAACTAATGAAAAACTGTTTTTT. V is TRBV4-2 and J is TRBJ1-4; 7 nucleotides agree with TRBD1. V lost 5 bases and J lost 1; bases outside the gene matches: 7. The germline V gene encodes CDR1 LGHNA and CDR2 YNFKEQ. The CDR3 has 16 amino acids.

The chain couples TRBV6-5 to TRBJ1-1; D may be TRBD1 (5 bases). Deletions cut 0 bases from V and 1 base from J, with 9 bases between. Germline assignment: CDR1 MNHEY and CDR2 SVGAGI. The CDR3 sequence is 15 residues long. The CDR3, as DNA: TGTGCCAGCAGTTACTCGGCAGGGAAGAACACTGAAGCTTTCTTT. It translates to CASSYSAGKNTEAFF.

J is TRBJ1-5 and V is TRBV28; 7 bases are a match to TRBD1. Trimming took 6 bases from V and 7 from J; bases not matched to a gene: 21. The CDR3 spans 18 residues. CDR1 MDHEN and CDR2 SYDVKM come from the germline V gene. CDR3 in DNA: TGTGCCAGCAGCCCCCGAACGCTCAGGGGGGACGGCCAGCAGCCCCAGCATTTT. Protein: CASSPRTLRGDGQQPQHF.

Here the CDR3 DNA reads TGTGCCAGCAGCCAAGGGCGGGTTGCCACAGATACGCAGTATTTT. Translated, it gives CASSQGRVATDTQYF. The chain employs TRBV14 and TRBJ2-3, with TRBD2 as a possible D gene (5 bases). Trimming pared 1 base from V and 2 bases from J, leaving 10 bases between. This CDR3 has 15 residues. Germline CDR1 reads SGHDN; CDR2 reads FVKESK.

The chain's CDR3 is CASSLGTSGETQYF. DNA for the CDR3: TGTGCCAGCAGCCTTGGGACTAGCGGAGAGACCCAGTACTTC. The gene calls are TRBV7-2 and TRBJ2-5; 11 bases align to TRBD2. This CDR3 contains 14 residues. The germline CDR1 and CDR2 sequences are SGHTA and FQGNSA. V lost 5 bases and J lost 4; bases outside the gene matches: 3.

The sample holds a few counts of this clone. The J gene is TRBJ1-6, the V gene TRBV6-5; 7 bases line up with TRBD1. V lost 4 bases to trimming and J lost 4 bases; unmatched junction nucleotides: 7. The CDR3 is 16 residues long. Per germline, CDR1 MNHEY and CDR2 SVGAGI. The DNA for the CDR3 is TGTGCCAGCAGTTCCCTGACAGGGAGATATAATTCACCCCTCCACTTT. This encodes CASSSLTGRYNSPLHF.

This clone was recorded once. V usage is TRBV4-1 and J usage is TRBJ1-4; 12 bases match TRBD1. The trim removed 5 bases at V and 7 bases at J, leaving 17 bases unmatched. Germline V gives CDR1 MGHRA, CDR2 YSYEKL. There are 19 residues in the CDR3. The CDR3 coding sequence is TGCGCCAGCAGCGAGGGACAGGGGGCCGCAAAGTATTTGGGTGAAAAACTGTTTTTT. It specifies CASSEGQGAAKYLGEKLFF.

This sequence joins TRBV19 and TRBJ1-2; 8 bases match TRBD1. V was pared by 10 bases and J by 7 bases, with 11 bases of the junction left unmatched. The length of the CDR3 is 13 residues. The germline V gene has CDR1 LNHDA and CDR2 SQIVND (reference sequence). This CDR3 reads CATTTTGGGGYTF. The CDR3, as DNA: TGTGCCACCACAACTACAGGGGGTGGTGGCTACACCTTC.

V is TRBV5-4 and J is TRBJ2-3; the D gene is possibly TRBD2 (7 bases). The CDR3 extends over 15 amino acids. Trimming took 3 bases from V and 1 from J, leaving 12 bases between them. Germline assignment: CDR1 SGHNT and CDR2 YYREEE (reference sequence). CDR3 bases: TGTGCCAGCAGCTCCGGCGGGGGCCGCACAGATACGCAGTATTTT. Residues: CASSSGGGRTDTQYF.

V and J are TRBV7-8 and TRBJ1-5; D uncertain. CDR3 length: 14 amino acids. The germline V and J ends were trimmed by 3 bases and 3 bases, with 9 bases remaining between them. Germline lookup yields CDR1 SGHVS and CDR2 FQNEAQ. This CDR3 is CASSFRVSNQPQHF. DNA of the CDR3: TGTGCCAGCAGCTTTCGAGTCTCCAATCAGCCCCAGCATTTT. Drawing the rest from reference TRBV7-8 and TRBJ1-5, the complete variable domain is GAGVSQSPRYKVAKRGQDVALRCDPISGHVSLFWYQQALGQGPEFLTYFQNEAQLDKSGLPSDRFFAERPEGSVSTLKIQRTQQEDSAVYLCASSFRVSNQPQHFGDGTRLSIL.

The chain combines TRBV7-9 with TRBJ2-7; perhaps D is TRBD1 or TRBD2 (6 bases each). Trimming left V 6 bases short and J 2 bases short, with 8 bases between. CDR1 is SEHNR and CDR2 is FQNEAQ in the germline V gene (reference sequence). CDR3 length equals 12 residues. This CDR3 is CASRRGAYEQYF. As DNA, the CDR3 is TGTGCCAGCAGGAGGGGGGCCTACGAGCAGTACTTC.

The chain joins TRBV6-5 to TRBJ1-6; no clear D gene. Germline V lookup: CDR1 MNHEY, CDR2 SVGAGI. V shed 0 bases and J shed 7 bases, with 1 base lying between them. The CDR3 length is 12 residues. The CDR3 coding sequence is TGTGCCAGCAGTTACTCGAATTCACCCCTCCACTTT. Translating gives CASSYSNSPLHF.

The rearrangement links TRBV10-3 to TRBJ2-5; 7 bases agree with TRBD2. The trim removed 4 bases at V and 2 bases at J, leaving 1 base unmatched. From germline, CDR1 is ENHRY and CDR2 SYGVKD. The CDR3 is 13 residues long. Written as DNA, the CDR3 is TGTGCCATCAGTGGGGGGGGACAAGAGACCCAGTACTTC. Amino acid sequence: CAISGGGQETQYF.

This clone was observed a single time. The V gene is TRBV5-1, the J gene TRBJ1-1, with D perhaps TRBD1 (5 bases). This CDR3 has 13 amino acids. V was trimmed by 1 base and J by 7 bases, leaving 11 bases between them. Germline V gene sequence: CDR1 SGHRS, CDR2 YFSETQ. CDR3 DNA sequence: TGCGCCAGCAGCTTGAAATGGGGGAATGAAGCTTTCTTT. Translation: CASSLKWGNEAFF.

This clone was detected only a few times. In the same sample, other DNA sequences code for this CDR3. This chain uses TRBV6-5 with TRBJ2-7; the match to TRBD1 covers 8 bases. Germline trimming cut 0 bases from V and 2 bases from J; bases unmatched to any gene: 3. The CDR3 consists of 15 residues. Germline assignment: CDR1 MNHEY and CDR2 SVGAGI. CDR3 in DNA: TGTGCCAGCAGTTACTCTGGGACAGGTCCCTACGAGCAGTACTTC. Translation: CASSYSGTGPYEQYF.

The chain is built from TRBV19 and TRBJ2-1, with 10 bases that match TRBD1. The ends lost 5 bases at V and 3 bases at J; junction bases unmatched: 4. The CDR3 length is 15 residues. Looked up from germline, CDR1 is LNHDA and CDR2 is SQIVND (reference sequence). CDR3 nucleotides: TGTGCCAGTAGTGAGACAGGGGGCATCTACAATGAGCAGTTCTTC. Residues: CASSETGGIYNEQFF.

Regarding this clone: Other DNA sequences in the same sample also yield this CDR3. The chain couples TRBV2 to TRBJ2-5; D unresolved. CDR3 length: 12 residues. The V end was cut by 4 bases, the J end by 4 bases, with 7 bases between. Germline values: CDR1 SNHLY, CDR2 FYNNEI. CDR3 DNA: TGTGCCAGCAGTGTAGCTCGAGAGACCCAGTACTTC. It specifies CASSVARETQYF.

This chain uses TRBV7-9 with TRBJ2-7; 8 bases line up with TRBD2. Trimming at V came to 5 bases and at J to 0 bases, leaving 9 bases not matched to a gene. Germline CDR1 reads SEHNR; CDR2 reads FQNEAQ (reference sequence). CDR3 length: 16 amino acids. DNA of the CDR3: TGTGCCAGCAGCGAGCCGGGACTAGTGAGCTCCTACGAGCAGTACTTC. Its protein is CASSEPGLVSSYEQYF.